Here is one T cell receptor (beta chain) with its context. Its antigen is unidentified. Germline V gene data show CDR1 as SNHLY and CDR2 as FYNNEI. CDR3 length: 14 residues. Trimming removed 7 bases from V and 0 bases from J, with 9 bases in between. This specimen comes from a study of cytomegalovirus exposure and HLA in healthy donors. Study-level information: The 110 or so validation repertoires were produced on the same platform as the roughly 720 repertoires of the first cohort. This was reported in a later analysis.

Measured with immunoSEQ multiplex PCR; TCRdb has only the in-frame clones, and not every one. The sample consists of around 240,000 clones, around 90% of them appearing once. Study-level findings and limits: The study designated 150 or so TCR beta chains cytomegalovirus-associated. A few CMV-associated chains were confirmed in vitro to be specific for CMV antigens. The finding came from a later analysis; first-cohort TCR clusters tended to co-occur in the roughly 120 validation repertoires.

The material sequenced was PBMCs. This receptor was identified in a woman between 18 and 29 years old in good health and CMV-seronegative. The chain couples TRBV2 to TRBJ2-2, with a possible D match to TRBD1 (6 bases). CDR3 sequence reads: CASIGQSNTGELFF. The CDR3 DNA follows: TGTGCCAGCATCGGACAGTCGAACACCGGGGAGCTGTTTTTT.